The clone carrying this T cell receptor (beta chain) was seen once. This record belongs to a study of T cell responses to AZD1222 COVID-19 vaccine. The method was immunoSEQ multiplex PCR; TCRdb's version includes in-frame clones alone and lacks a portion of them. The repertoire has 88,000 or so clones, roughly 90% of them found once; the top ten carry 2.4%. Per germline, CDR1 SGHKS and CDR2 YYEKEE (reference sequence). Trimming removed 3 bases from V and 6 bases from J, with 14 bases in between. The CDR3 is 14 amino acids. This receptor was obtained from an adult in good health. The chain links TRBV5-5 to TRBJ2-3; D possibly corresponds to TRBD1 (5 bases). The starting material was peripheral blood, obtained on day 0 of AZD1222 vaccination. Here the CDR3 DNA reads TGTGCCAGCAGCTCCAGGGATTACACGGATACGCAGTATTTT. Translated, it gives CASSSRDYTDTQYF.